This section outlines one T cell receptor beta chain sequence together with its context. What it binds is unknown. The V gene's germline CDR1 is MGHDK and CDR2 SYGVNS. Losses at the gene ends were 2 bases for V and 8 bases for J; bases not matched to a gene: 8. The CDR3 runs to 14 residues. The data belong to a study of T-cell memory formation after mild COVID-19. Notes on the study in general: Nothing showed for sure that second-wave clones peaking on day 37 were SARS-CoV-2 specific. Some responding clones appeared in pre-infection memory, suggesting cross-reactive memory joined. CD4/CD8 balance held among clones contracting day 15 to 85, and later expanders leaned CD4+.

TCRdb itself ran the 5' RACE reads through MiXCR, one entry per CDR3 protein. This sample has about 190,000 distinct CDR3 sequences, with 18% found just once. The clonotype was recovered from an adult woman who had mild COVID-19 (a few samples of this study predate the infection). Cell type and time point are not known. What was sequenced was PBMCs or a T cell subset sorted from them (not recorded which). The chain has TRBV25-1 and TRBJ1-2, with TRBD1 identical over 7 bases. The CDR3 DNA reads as TGTGCCAGCAGTGAAAGGGACAGCCTTATGGGCTACACCTTC. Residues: CASSERDSLMGYTF.